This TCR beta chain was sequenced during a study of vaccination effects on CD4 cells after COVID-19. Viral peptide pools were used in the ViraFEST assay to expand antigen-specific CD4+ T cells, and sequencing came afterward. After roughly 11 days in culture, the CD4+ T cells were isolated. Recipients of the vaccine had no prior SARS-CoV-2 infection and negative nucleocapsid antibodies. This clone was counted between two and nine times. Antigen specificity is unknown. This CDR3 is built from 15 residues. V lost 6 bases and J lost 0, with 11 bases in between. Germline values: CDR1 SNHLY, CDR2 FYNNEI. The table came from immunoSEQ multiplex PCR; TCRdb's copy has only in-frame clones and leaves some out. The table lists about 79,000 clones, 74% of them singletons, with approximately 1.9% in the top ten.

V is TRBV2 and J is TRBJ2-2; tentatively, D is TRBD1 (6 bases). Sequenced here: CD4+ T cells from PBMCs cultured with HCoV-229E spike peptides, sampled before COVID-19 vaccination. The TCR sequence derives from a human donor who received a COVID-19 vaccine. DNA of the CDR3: TGTGCCAGCAGCTTGTGGGGGCCGAACACCGGGGAGCTGTTTTTT. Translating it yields CASSLWGPNTGELFF. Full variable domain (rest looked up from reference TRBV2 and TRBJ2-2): EPEVTQTPSHQVTQMGQEVILRCVPISNHLYFYWYRQILGQKVEFLVSFYNNEISEKSEIFDDQFSVERPDGSNFTLKIRSTKLEDSAMYFCASSLWGPNTGELFFGEGSRLTVL.